This TCR beta chain originates from a study of blood T cells in healthy people across ages. Germline-derived CDR1 and CDR2 are SQVTM and ANQGSEA. V lost 4 bases to trimming and J lost 5 bases; unmatched junction nucleotides: 5. CDR3 length equals 13 residues. Next came a second PCR, run for roughly 7 to 12 cycles, which used a sample-barcoded 5' primer along with a J-beta primer mix. From the 5' RACE reads, TCRdb called clonotypes with MiXCR, one entry per CDR3 protein. The data hold about 900,000 distinct CDR3 sequences, with approximately 67% observed a single time. The TCR originated in a man aged 30 to 45 in good health. J is TRBJ1-5 and V is TRBV29-1, with 7 bases identical to TRBD1. The sample comprised blood. CDR3: CSVGGQRDQPQHF. As DNA, the CDR3 is TGCAGCGTTGGGGGACAGCGCGATCAGCCCCAGCATTTT.